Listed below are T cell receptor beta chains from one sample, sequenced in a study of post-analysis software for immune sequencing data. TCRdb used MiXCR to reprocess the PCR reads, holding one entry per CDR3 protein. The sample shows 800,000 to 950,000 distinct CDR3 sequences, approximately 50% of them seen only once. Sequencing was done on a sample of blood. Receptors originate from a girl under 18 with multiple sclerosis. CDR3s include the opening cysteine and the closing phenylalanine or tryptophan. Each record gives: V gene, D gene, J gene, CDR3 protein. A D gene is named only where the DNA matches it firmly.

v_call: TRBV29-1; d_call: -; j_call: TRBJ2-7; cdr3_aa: CSVEFARNYEQYF
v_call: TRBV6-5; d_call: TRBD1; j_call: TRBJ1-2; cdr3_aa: CASSYGQGALGYTF
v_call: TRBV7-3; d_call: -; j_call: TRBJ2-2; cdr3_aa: CASGAGAYTGELFF
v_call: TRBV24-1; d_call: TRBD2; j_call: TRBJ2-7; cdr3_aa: CATSEVLAGGERLYF
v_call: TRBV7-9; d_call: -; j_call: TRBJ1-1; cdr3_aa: CASSLLAINTEAFF
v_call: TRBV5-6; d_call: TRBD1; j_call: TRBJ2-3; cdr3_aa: CASSPTDRGLRQYF
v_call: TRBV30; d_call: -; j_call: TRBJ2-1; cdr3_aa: CAWSRPNEQFF
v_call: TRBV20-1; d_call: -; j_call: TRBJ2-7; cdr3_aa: CSVSSSGTYEQYF
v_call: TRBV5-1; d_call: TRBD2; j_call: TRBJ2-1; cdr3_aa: CASSPGLAGIWEQFF
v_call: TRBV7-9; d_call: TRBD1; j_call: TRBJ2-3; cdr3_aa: CASSSGQYADTQYF
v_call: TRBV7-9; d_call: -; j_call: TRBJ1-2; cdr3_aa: CASSPLTVNYGYTF
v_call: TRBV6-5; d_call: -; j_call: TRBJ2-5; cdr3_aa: CASSSPTSRGTQYF
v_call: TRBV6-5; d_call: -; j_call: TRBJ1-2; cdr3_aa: CASISPGDYGYTF
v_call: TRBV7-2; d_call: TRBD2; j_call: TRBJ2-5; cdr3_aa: CASSVGGLAGEETQYF
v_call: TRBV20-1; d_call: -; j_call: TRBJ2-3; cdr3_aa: CSASPTRRLSTDTQYF
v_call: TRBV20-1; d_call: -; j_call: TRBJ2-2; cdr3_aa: CSALRAQNTGELFF
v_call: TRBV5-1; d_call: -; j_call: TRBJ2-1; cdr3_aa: CASNAGLPYNEQFF
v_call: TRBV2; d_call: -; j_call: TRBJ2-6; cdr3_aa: CASRTDGANVLTF
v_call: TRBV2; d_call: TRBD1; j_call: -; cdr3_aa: CASSARIVGTGSHEQYF
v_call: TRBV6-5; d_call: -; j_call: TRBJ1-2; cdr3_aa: CASSYSNPGVQDGYTF
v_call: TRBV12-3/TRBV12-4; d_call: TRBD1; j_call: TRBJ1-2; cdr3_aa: CASSRRDRGNYGYTF
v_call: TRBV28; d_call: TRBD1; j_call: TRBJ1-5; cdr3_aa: CASSKDRGPPQHF
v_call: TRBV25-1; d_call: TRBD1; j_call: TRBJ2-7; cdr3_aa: CASSESGQGTTKQYF
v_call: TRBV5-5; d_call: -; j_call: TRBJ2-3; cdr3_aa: CATRTTDHSDTQYF
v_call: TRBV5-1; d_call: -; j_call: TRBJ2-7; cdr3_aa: CASSLHRDFSYEQYF
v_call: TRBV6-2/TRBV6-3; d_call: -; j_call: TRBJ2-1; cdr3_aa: CASSYSRRYNEQFF
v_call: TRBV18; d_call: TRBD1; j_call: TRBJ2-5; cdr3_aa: CASTGTEETQYF
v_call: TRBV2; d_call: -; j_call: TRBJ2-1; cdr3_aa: CASSVSGRDHEQFF